One sample yielded the 14 T cell receptor beta chains listed below, sequenced in a study of Tregs in tolerant kidney transplant recipients. This table comes from immunoSEQ multiplex PCR, and its TCRdb copy is limited to in-frame clones, with some not included. The sample has approximately 99,000 clones; 90% are singletons. Specimen: CD4+ T cells from blood, collected before the transplant. The origin of the receptors is a human donor who received a combined kidney and bone marrow transplant.

The J gene is TRBJ2-1, the V gene TRBV28; D unresolved. There are 11 residues in the CDR3. V lost 3 bases, J lost 5 bases, and 2 bases lay in between. Germline assignment: CDR1 MDHEN and CDR2 SYDVKM. The CDR3 here is CASSFNNEQFF. CDR3 nucleotides: TGTGCCAGCAGTTTCAACAATGAGCAGTTCTTC.

The chain employs TRBV5-4 and TRBJ2-6; a weak D match, TRBD2 (5 bases). This CDR3 contains 15 residues. The germline V gene encodes CDR1 SGHNT and CDR2 YYREEE (reference sequence). Trimming pared 0 bases from V and 1 base from J, leaving 5 bases between. The CDR3 is CASSLGGSGANVLTF. For the CDR3, the DNA is TGTGCCAGCAGCTTGGGCGGGTCTGGGGCCAACGTCCTGACTTTC.

The gene calls are TRBV4-2 and TRBJ2-1; D gene ambiguous. The CDR3 extends over 15 amino acids. The V gene lost 6 bases and the J gene lost 5 bases, with 17 bases spanning the gap. Germline CDR1 is LGHNA and CDR2 is YNFKEQ. CDR3 loop: CASSPNHSPNNEQFF. The CDR3 DNA reads as TGTGCCAGCAGTCCTAACCATTCCCCGAACAATGAGCAGTTCTTC.

This clone appeared a single time. The chain is built from TRBV5-4 and TRBJ1-3; D is ambiguous. CDR1 is SGHNT and CDR2 is YYREEE in the germline V gene (reference sequence). The CDR3 runs 16 residues. Between the trimmed V and J ends, which lost 0 bases and 4 bases, there was a span of 14 bases. DNA for the CDR3: TGTGCCAGCAGCTTGGAATCCGACATTCTAGGAAACACCATATATTTT. This translates into CASSLESDILGNTIYF.

This chain joins TRBV6-5 and TRBJ1-5; a weak D match, TRBD1 (5 bases). Germline CDR1 is MNHEY and CDR2 is SVGAGI. V was cut by 3 bases and J by 5 bases, with 14 bases left in between. The CDR3 contains 15 residues. CDR3 sequence: CASSYGQGKDQPQHF. The CDR3 DNA reads as TGTGCCAGCAGTTATGGGCAGGGTAAGGATCAGCCCCAGCATTTT.

This chain connects TRBV9 to TRBJ2-1; 9 bases fit TRBD2. The J segment lost 5 bases and the V segment lost 6 bases, leaving 9 bases of the junction unmatched. The CDR3 spans 15 residues. Per the germline V gene, CDR1 is SGDLS and CDR2 is YYNGEE. CDR3: CASTSAGGPNNEQFF. CDR3 nucleotide sequence: TGTGCCAGCACCTCAGCGGGGGGCCCTAACAATGAGCAGTTCTTC.

The rearrangement joins TRBV5-5 to TRBJ2-1; D is unresolved. The germline gives CDR1 SGHKS, CDR2 YYEKEE (reference sequence). Trimming cost V 2 bases and J 5 bases, with 11 bases left between them. This CDR3 comprises 14 residues. The CDR3 DNA is TGTGCCAGCAGCTTTGTTGCCAGGAACAATGAGCAGTTCTTC. This gives the protein CASSFVARNNEQFF.

The chain carries TRBV25-1 and TRBJ1-4, with 7 positions matching TRBD1. V lost 5 bases, J lost 8 bases, and 5 bases stayed unmatched. The CDR3 totals 13 residues. Per germline, CDR1 MGHDK and CDR2 SYGVNS. CDR3 nucleotides: TGTGCCAGCAGTCTCAGGGGGAGGGAAAAACTGTTTTTT. Residues: CASSLRGREKLFF.

This sequence joins TRBV5-1 and TRBJ1-1; D gene unclear. This CDR3 has 14 residues. V was cut by 4 bases and J by 1 base, with 11 bases left in between. Germline V gene sequence: CDR1 SGHRS, CDR2 YFSETQ. CDR3 protein: CASSPNTANTEAFF. Written as DNA, the CDR3 is TGCGCCAGCAGCCCGAACACAGCGAACACTGAAGCTTTCTTT. The variable domain in full, completed from reference TRBV5-1 and TRBJ1-1, reads KAGVTQTPRYLIKTRGQQVTLSCSPISGHRSVSWYQQTPGQGLQFLFEYFSETQRNKGNFPGRFSGRQFSNSRSEMNVSTLELGDSALYLCASSPNTANTEAFFGQGTRLTVV.

The chain carries TRBV19 and TRBJ1-1; 7 nucleotides match TRBD1. Per germline, CDR1 LNHDA and CDR2 SQIVND (reference sequence). This CDR3 spans 15 amino acids. J gave up 4 bases and V 7 bases, and 12 bases lay outside the gene matches. In DNA, the CDR3 is TGTGCCAGTACCACCGCCAGACAGGGAGGCACTGAAGCTTTCTTT. Translating gives CASTTARQGGTEAFF.

The CDR3, as DNA: TGTGCCAGCAGCTTAGTACAGGGGTCTGGAGTTCGGACCCAGTACTTC. The encoded protein is CASSLVQGSGVRTQYF. The chain joins TRBV13 to TRBJ2-5; 7 positions match TRBD1. V lost 1 base and J lost 7; bases outside the gene matches: 12. The CDR3 contains 16 residues. Germline CDR1 reads PRHDT; CDR2 reads FYEKMQ (reference sequence). The full variable domain, with the rest looked up from reference TRBV13 and TRBJ2-5, is AAGVIQSPRHLIKEKRETATLKCYPIPRHDTVYWYQQGPGQDPQFLISFYEKMQSDKGSIPDRFSAQQFSDYHSELNMSSLELGDSALYFCASSLVQGSGVRTQYFGPGTRLLVL.

V and J are TRBV18 and TRBJ1-2; unclear D gene. Looked up from germline, CDR1 is KGHSH and CDR2 is LQKENI. Trimming removed 3 bases from V and 6 bases from J, with 11 bases in between. This CDR3 comprises 13 residues. The CDR3, as DNA: TGTGCCAGCTCACCCGTGGAGGGAAATGGCTACACCTTC. This gives the protein CASSPVEGNGYTF.

The genes are TRBV27 and TRBJ1-1, with a tentative D call TRBD1 (5 bases). Trimming removed 5 bases at V and 1 base at J, with 20 bases between. Germline V gene data show CDR1 as MNHEY and CDR2 as SMNVEV (reference sequence). The CDR3 runs 17 residues. CDR3 sequence (DNA): TGTGCCAGCAGTACCGCCCGGGGGGGAAATGCGAACACTGAAGCTTTCTTT. Its protein is CASSTARGGNANTEAFF.

This chain joins TRBV5-1 and TRBJ1-6; 8 bases map to TRBD1. Looked up from germline, CDR1 is SGHRS and CDR2 is YFSETQ. V was clipped by 3 bases and J by 9 bases; unmatched bases: 5. This CDR3 has 14 amino acids. CDR3 DNA: TGCGCCAGCAGCTATGGACAGGGTTCTTCACCCCTCCACTTT. Translating it yields CASSYGQGSSPLHF.